This TCR beta chain was sequenced during a study of blood T cell repertoires in COVID-19. On the study more broadly: COVID-19 samples from acute and convalescent phases originated in the United States, Italy and Spain. T cells, B-cell-depleted T cells, or PBMCs provided the cDNA or gDNA that served as material.

This CDR3 comprises 17 residues. Germline V gives CDR1 MNHEY, CDR2 SVGEGT. V shed 2 bases and J 2 bases; nucleotides not matched to a gene: 5. As originally analysed: Reference gene primer amplification gave nucleated cell count estimates. Only in-frame clones appear in the TCRdb table, and some are missing; sequencing was by immunoSEQ multiplex PCR. V and J calls and clone size follow that table, whereas D and trimming were derived from the DNA. This sample has a few hundred thousand clones, with 70% to 90% found just once. This receptor was identified in a middle-aged woman who had recovered from COVID-19. Material: peripheral blood. This chain links TRBV6-2 or TRBV6-3 with TRBJ2-2; 10 bases map to TRBD2. CDR3 DNA sequence: TGTGCCAGCAGTTACCCCAGCGGGAGGGACAACACCGGGGAGCTGTTTTTT. It codes for CASSYPSGRDNTGELFF.